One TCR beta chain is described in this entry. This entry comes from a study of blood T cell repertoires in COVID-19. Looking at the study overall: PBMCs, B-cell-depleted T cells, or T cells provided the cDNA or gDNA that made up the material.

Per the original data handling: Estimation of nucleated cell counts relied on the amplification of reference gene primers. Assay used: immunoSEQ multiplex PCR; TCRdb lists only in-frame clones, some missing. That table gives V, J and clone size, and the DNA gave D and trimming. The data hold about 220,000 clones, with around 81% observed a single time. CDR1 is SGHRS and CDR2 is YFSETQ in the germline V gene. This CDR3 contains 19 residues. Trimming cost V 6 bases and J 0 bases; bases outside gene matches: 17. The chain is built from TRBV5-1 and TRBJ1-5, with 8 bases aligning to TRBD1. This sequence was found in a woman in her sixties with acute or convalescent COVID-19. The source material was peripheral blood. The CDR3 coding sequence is TGCGCCAGCATTTATCGTTGGTGGGCAGGGGGCTATAGCAATCAGCCCCAGCATTTT. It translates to CASIYRWWAGGYSNQPQHF.